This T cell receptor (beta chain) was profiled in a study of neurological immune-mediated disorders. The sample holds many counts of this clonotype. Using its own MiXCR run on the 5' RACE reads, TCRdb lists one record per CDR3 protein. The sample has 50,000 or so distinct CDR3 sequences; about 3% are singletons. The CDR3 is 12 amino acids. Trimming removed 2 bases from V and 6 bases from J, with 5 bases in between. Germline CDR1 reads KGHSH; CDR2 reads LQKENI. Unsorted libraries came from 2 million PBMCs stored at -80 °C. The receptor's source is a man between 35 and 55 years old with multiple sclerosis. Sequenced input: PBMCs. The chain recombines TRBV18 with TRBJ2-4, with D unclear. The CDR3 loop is CASSPTLNIQYF. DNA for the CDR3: TGTGCCAGCTCACCAACTTTAAACATTCAGTACTTC.